This T cell receptor (beta chain) was captured by sequencing in a study of shared clonotypes between healthy human individuals. The overall study: Per-donor plates numbered three CD4 naive, three CD4 memory, two CD8 naive and one CD8 memory.

This clone occurred once. Antigen specificity is unknown. The authors loaded 150 to 250 ng DNA, roughly 27,000 T cell genomes, into sorted-subset replicate PCRs. Assay used: immunoSEQ multiplex PCR; TCRdb lists only in-frame clones, some missing. The table shows 2 million to 2.5 million clones, with around 90% occurring only once. CDR3 length equals 15 residues. CDR1 is SGHNT, CDR2 YYREEE, per germline (reference sequence). V lost 4 bases, J lost 0 bases, and 6 bases stayed unmatched. The study's findings and limits: Donor clonotype sharing was expected to depend on sequencing depth.

Each donor was a Caucasian adult residing in Nashville, Tennessee. This clonotype was obtained from a man in his late teens or twenties in good health. Some clones in this sample may be carry-over from other donors' samples. The chain uses TRBV5-4 and TRBJ2-5; 7 nucleotides align to TRBD1. The sample consisted of naive CD4+ T cells from PBMCs. Subset noted: CD45RA+ positively selected. CDR3: CASSPGQAYQETQYF. In DNA, the CDR3 is TGTGCCAGCAGCCCCGGACAGGCGTACCAAGAGACCCAGTACTTC. Full variable domain (remainder filled in from reference TRBV5-4 and TRBJ2-5): ETGVTQSPTHLIKTRGQQVTLRCSSQSGHNTVSWYQQALGQGPQFIFQYYREEENGRGNFPPRFSGLQFPNYSSELNVNALELDDSALYLCASSPGQAYQETQYFGPGTRLLVL.